A single sample gave rise to the 3 T cell receptor beta chains below, sequenced in a study of beta chain features in type 1 diabetes (dated by TCRdb to 2016 to 2019). The protocol used for the library was the immunoSEQ multiplex PCR assay. The High Capacity cDNA Reverse Transcription Kit was used to reverse transcribe all of the isolated RNA, meaning that expressed TCRB transcripts were what got sequenced. TCRdb mirrors the immuneACCESS table, restricted to in-frame sequences. Some clones are absent from its copies; in checked studies, under half trace to an unresolved V gene, and the reason for the others is unknown. The sample profile shows 200,000 to 300,000 clones; roughly two thirds of them were found once. Of the sample, about 0.05% falls within the top ten clones. Sequencing was performed on naive CD4+ T cells from blood. The cell subset or site tag for this specimen amounts to: true naive CD4+ T cells. The receptors originated from a man aged 25 to 40 in good health.

The chain uses TRBV7-2 and TRBJ2-5; D ambiguous. Germline V gene sequence: CDR1 SGHTA, CDR2 FQGNSA. V shed 1 base and J shed 1 base, with 1 base lying between them. CDR3 length equals 12 residues. The CDR3: CASSLGQETQYF. DNA for the CDR3: TGTGCCAGCAGCTTAGGCCAAGAGACCCAGTACTTC.

This clone has a handful of counts. The V call is TRBV29-1, the J call TRBJ1-2; 10 bases are a match to TRBD1. Unmatched junction bases numbered 5, after V lost 3 bases and J lost 7 bases. The germline V gene encodes CDR1 SQVTM and CDR2 ANQGSEA. The CDR3 has 13 residues. The CDR3 protein is CSVESTGGLGYTF. The CDR3, as DNA: TGCAGCGTTGAGTCGACAGGGGGCCTTGGCTACACCTTC.

This chain links TRBV11-2 with TRBJ2-7; 9 nucleotides agree with TRBD1. CDR3 length equals 15 residues. Trimming removed 6 bases from V and 1 base from J; junction bases left unmatched: 7. Germline V CDR1 and CDR2: SGHAT, FQNNGV. The CDR3 DNA is TGTGCCAGCAGAACACCGGGACAGGGATCCTACGAGCAGTACTTC. Translating it yields CASRTPGQGSYEQYF.